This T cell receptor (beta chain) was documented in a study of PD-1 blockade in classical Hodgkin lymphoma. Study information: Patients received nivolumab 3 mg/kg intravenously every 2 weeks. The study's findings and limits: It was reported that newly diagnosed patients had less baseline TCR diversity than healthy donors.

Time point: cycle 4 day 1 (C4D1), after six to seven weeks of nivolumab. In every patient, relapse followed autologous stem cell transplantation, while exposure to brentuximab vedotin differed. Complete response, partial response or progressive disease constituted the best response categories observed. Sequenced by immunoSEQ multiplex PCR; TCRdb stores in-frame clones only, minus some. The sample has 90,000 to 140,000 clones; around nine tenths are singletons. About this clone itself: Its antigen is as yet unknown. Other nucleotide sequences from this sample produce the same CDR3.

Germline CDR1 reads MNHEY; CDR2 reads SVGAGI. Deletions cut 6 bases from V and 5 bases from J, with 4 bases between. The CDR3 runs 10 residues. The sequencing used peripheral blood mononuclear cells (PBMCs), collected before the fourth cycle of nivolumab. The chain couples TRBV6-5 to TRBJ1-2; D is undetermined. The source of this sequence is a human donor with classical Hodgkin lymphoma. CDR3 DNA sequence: TGTGCCAGCAGGGGGTATGGCTACACCTTC. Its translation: CASRGYGYTF.